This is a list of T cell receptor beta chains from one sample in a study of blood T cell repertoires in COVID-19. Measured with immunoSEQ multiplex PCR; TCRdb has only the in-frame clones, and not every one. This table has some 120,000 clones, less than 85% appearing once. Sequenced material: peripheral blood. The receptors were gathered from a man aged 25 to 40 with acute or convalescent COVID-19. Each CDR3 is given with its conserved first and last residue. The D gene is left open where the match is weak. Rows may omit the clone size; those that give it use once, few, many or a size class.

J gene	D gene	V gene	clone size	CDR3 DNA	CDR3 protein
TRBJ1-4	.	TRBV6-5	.	TGTGCCAGCAGTTACCAATTGAGCAAGAATGAAAAACTGTTTTTT	CASSYQLSKNEKLFF
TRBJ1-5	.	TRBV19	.	TGTGCCAGTAGTATTATCAGGGCAGGTCAGCCCCAGCATTTT	CASSIIRAGQPQHF
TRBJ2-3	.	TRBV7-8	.	TGTGCCAGCAGCTACAGACAGATCCCTAGCACAGATACGCAGTATTTT	CASSYRQIPSTDTQYF
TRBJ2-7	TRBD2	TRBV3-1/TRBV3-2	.	TGTGCCAGCAGCCAAGTCCGTGCGGGAGGAGCGGGCCAGTACTTC	CASSQVRAGGAGQYF
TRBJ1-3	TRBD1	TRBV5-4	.	TGTGCCAGCAGCTCACCCGGACAGGACTCTGGAAACACCATATATTTT	CASSSPGQDSGNTIYF
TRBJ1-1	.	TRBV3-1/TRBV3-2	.	TGTGCCAGCAGCCAATCGTGGGACGGAGGGCGTGAAGCTTTCTTT	CASSQSWDGGREAFF
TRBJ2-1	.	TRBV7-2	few	TGTGCCAGCAGCTTAGCGGGAGTCACCTACAATGAGCAGTTCTTC	CASSLAGVTYNEQFF
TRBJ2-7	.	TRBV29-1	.	TGCAGCGTTGAAGTTGGGGTGGGAGGTATCTACGAGCAGTACTTC	CSVEVGVGGIYEQYF
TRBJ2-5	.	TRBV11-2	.	TGTGCCAGCAGCCGCCGGGAGACCCAGTACTTC	CASSRRETQYF
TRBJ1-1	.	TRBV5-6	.	TGTGCCAGCAGCCATAAAGCGAGGTTGGGCACTGAAGCTTTCTTT	CASSHKARLGTEAFF
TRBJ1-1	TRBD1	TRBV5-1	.	TGCGCCAGCAGCCAGGGACAGGGGGCAGAAGTGGACACTGAAGCTTTCTTT	CASSQGQGAEVDTEAFF
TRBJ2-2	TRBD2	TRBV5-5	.	TGTGCCAGCAGCCCTAGCGGGAGTCCAACCGGGGAGCTGTTTTTT	CASSPSGSPTGELFF
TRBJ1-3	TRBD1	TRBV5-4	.	TGTGCCAGCAGCGGTGGACAGGTGGGAAACACCATATATTTT	CASSGGQVGNTIYF
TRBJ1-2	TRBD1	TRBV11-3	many	TGTGCCAGCAGCCGGGACAGGGGACCCCCAGTCTATGGCTACACCTTC	CASSRDRGPPVYGYTF